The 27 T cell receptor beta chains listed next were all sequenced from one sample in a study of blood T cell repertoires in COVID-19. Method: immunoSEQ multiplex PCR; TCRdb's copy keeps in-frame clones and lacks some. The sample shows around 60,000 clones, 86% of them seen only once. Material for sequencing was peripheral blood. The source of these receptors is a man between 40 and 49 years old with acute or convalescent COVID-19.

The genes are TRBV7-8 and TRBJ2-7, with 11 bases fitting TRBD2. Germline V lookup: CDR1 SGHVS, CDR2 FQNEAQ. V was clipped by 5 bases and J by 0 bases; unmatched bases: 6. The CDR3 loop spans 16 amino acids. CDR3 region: CASSVGLAGSSYEQYF. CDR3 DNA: TGTGCCAGCAGCGTAGGACTAGCGGGTTCCTCCTACGAGCAGTACTTC.

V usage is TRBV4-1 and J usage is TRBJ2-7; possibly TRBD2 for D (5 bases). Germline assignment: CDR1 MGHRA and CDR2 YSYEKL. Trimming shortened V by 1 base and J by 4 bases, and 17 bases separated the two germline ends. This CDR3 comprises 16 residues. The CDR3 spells CASSQAPGNLGYEQYF. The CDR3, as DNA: TGCGCCAGCAGCCAAGCACCCGGGAACCTGGGGTACGAGCAGTACTTC.

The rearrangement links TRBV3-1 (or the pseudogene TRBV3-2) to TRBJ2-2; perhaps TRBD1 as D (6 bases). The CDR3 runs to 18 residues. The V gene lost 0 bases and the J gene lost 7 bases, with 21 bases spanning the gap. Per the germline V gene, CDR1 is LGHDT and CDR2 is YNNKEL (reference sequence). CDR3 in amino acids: CASSQDSILVRGRGELFF. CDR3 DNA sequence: TGTGCCAGCAGCCAAGATTCCATCTTAGTCAGGGGTCGCGGGGAGCTGTTTTTT.

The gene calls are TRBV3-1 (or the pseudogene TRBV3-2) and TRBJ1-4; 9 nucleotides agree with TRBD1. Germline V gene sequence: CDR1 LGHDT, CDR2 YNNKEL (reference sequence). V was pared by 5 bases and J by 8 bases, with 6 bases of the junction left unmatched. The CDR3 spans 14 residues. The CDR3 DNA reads TGTGCCAGCAGCTACAGGGGGCGCGAAGAAAAACTGTTTTTT. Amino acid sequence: CASSYRGREEKLFF.

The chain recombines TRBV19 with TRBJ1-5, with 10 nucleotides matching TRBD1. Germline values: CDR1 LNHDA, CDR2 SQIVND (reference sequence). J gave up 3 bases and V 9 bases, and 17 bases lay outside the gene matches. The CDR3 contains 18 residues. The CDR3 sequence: CARWLVIDRGRDNQPQHF. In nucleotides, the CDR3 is TGTGCCAGATGGCTCGTTATAGACAGGGGGCGCGACAATCAGCCCCAGCATTTT.

CDR3 sequence (DNA): TGTGCCAGCAGCCAAGGACAGGCCGCTCTCAATCAGCCCCAGCATTTT. It translates to CASSQGQAALNQPQHF. V gene TRBV4-2 combines with J gene TRBJ1-5; weak D call: TRBD1 (6 bases). Germline V gene data show CDR1 as LGHNA and CDR2 as YNFKEQ. The ends were cut back, 1 base at V and 3 bases at J, with 13 bases in the middle. The CDR3 sequence is 16 residues long.

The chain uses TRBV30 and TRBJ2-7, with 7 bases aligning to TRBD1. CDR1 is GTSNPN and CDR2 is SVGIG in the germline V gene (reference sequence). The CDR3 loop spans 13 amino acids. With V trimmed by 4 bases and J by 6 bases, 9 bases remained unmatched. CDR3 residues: CAWKGGESGEQYF. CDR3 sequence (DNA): TGTGCCTGGAAAGGGGGCGAATCGGGCGAGCAGTACTTC. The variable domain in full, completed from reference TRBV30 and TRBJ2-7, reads SQTIHQWPATLVQPVGSPLSLECTVEGTSNPNLYWYRQAAGRGLQLLFYSVGIGQISSEVPQNLSASRPQDRQFILSSKKLLLSDSGFYLCAWKGGESGEQYFGPGTRLTVT.

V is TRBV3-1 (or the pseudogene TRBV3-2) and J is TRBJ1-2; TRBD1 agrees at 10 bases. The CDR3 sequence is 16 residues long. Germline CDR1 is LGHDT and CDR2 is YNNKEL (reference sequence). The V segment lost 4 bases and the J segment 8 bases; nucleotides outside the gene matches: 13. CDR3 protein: CASSPELGTGVEGYTF. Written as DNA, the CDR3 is TGTGCCAGCAGCCCTGAACTTGGGACAGGGGTTGAGGGCTACACCTTC.

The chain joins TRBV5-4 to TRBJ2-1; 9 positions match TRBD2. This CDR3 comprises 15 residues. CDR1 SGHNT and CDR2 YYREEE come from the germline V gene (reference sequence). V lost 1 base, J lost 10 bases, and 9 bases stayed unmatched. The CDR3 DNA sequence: TGTGCCAGCAGCTTGTTCGGCGGGGGGGCTAAAGAGCAGTTCTTC. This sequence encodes CASSLFGGGAKEQFF.

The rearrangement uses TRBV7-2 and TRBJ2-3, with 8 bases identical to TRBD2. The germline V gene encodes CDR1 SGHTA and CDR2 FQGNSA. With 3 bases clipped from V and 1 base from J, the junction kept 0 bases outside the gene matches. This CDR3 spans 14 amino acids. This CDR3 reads CASSLTSGTDTQYF. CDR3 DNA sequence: TGTGCCAGCAGCTTGACTAGCGGCACAGATACGCAGTATTTT.

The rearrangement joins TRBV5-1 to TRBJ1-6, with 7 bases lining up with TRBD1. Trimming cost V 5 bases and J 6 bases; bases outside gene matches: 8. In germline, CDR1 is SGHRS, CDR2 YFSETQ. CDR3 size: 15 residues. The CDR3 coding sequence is TGCGCCAGCAGTACCAAACAGGGGTCTAATTCACCCCTCCACTTT. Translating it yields CASSTKQGSNSPLHF.

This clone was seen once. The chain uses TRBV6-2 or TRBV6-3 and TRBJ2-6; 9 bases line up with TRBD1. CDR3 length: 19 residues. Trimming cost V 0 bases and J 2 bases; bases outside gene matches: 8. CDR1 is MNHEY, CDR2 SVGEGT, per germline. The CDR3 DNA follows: TGTGCCAGCAGTTACTCGACCGGGACAGGGATAGCTGGGGCCAACGTCCTGACTTTC. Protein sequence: CASSYSTGTGIAGANVLTF.

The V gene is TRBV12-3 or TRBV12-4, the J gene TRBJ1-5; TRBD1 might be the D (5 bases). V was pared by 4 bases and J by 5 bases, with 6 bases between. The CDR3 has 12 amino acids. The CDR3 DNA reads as TGTGCCAGCAGTTCGGGGGATCAGCCCCAGCATTTT. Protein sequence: CASSSGDQPQHF.

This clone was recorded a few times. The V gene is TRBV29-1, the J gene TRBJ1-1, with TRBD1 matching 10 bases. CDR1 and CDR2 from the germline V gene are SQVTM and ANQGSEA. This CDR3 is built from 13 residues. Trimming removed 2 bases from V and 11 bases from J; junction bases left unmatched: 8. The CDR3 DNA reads TGCAGCGTTGAACTCCGGACAGGGGGTGGGGCTTTCTTT. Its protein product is CSVELRTGGGAFF.

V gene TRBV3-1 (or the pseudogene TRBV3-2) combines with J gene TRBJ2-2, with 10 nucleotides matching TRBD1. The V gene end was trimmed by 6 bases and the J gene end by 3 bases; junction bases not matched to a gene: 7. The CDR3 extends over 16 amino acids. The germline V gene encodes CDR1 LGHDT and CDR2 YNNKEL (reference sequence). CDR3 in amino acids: CASSLTGTGDTGELFF. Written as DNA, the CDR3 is TGTGCCAGCAGTCTCACCGGGACAGGGGACACCGGGGAGCTGTTTTTT.

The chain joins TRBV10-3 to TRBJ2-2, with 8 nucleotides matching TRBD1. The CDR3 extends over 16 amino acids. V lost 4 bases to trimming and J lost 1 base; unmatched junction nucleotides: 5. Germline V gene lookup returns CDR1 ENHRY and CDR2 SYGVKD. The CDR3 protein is CAISASGTGNTGELFF. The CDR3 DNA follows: TGTGCCATCAGTGCCTCCGGGACAGGGAACACCGGGGAGCTGTTTTTT.

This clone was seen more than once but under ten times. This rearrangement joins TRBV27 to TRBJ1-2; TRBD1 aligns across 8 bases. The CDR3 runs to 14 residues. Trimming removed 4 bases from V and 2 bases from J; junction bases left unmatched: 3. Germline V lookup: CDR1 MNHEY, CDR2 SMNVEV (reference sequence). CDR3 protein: CASSSHRGNYGYTF. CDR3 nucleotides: TGTGCCAGCAGTTCACACAGGGGGAACTATGGCTACACCTTC.

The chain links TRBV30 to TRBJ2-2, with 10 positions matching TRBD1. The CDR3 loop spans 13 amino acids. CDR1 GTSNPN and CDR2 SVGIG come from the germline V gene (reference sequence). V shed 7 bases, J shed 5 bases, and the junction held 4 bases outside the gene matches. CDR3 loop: CAYGQGVTGELFF. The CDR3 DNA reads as TGTGCCTACGGACAGGGGGTGACCGGGGAGCTGTTTTTT.

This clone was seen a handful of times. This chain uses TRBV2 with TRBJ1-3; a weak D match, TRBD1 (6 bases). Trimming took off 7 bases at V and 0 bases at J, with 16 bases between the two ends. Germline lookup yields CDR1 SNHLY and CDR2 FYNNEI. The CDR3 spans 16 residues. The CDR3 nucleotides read TGTGCCAGCAAATATTTGACAGGCTCCTCTGGAAACACCATATATTTT. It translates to CASKYLTGSSGNTIYF.

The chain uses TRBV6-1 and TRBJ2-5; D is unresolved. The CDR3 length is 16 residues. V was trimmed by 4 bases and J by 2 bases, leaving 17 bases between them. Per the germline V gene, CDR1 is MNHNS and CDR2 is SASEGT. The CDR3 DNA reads TGTGCCAGCAGTGGAATGCCACCTAGTAGGCAAGAGACCCAGTACTTC. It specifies CASSGMPPSRQETQYF.

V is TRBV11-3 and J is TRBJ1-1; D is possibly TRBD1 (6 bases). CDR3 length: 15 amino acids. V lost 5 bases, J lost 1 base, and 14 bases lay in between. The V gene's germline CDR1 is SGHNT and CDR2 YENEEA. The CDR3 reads CASSLRTASNTEAFF. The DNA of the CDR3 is TGTGCCAGCAGCCTGCGGACAGCCTCGAACACTGAAGCTTTCTTT.

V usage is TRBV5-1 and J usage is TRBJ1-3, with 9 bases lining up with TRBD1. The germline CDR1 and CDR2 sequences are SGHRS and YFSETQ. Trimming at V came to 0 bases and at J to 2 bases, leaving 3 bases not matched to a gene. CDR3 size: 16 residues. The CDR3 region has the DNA TGCGCCAGCAGCTTGGTGGGACAGGGAACTGGAAACACCATATATTTT. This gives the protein CASSLVGQGTGNTIYF.

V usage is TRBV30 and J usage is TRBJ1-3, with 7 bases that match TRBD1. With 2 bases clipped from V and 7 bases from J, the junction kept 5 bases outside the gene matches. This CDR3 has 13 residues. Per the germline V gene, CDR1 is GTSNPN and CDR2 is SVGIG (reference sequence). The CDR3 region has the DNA TGTGCCTGGAGTTCAGACAGGGAGAACACCATATATTTT. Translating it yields CAWSSDRENTIYF. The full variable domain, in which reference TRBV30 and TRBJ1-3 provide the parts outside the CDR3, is SQTIHQWPATLVQPVGSPLSLECTVEGTSNPNLYWYRQAAGRGLQLLFYSVGIGQISSEVPQNLSASRPQDRQFILSSKKLLLSDSGFYLCAWSSDRENTIYFGEGSWLTVV.

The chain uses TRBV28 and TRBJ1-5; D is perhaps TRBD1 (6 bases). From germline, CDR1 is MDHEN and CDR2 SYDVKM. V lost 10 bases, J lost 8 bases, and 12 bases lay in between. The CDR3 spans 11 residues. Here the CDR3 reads CATSHREPQHF. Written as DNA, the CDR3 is TGTGCCACCTCTCACAGGGAGCCCCAGCATTTT.

This CDR3 is CAGEEGTEAFF. CDR3 nucleotide sequence: TGTGCCGGGGAGGAGGGGACTGAAGCTTTCTTT. The J gene is TRBJ1-1, the V gene TRBV30, with a weak D call TRBD1 (5 bases). With 8 bases removed from V and 5 bases from J, the gap between germline ends came to 12 bases. Germline V CDR1 and CDR2: GTSNPN, SVGIG (reference sequence). The CDR3 sequence is 11 residues long. Full variable domain (outside the CDR3, taken from reference TRBV30 and TRBJ1-1): SQTIHQWPATLVQPVGSPLSLECTVEGTSNPNLYWYRQAAGRGLQLLFYSVGIGQISSEVPQNLSASRPQDRQFILSSKKLLLSDSGFYLCAGEEGTEAFFGQGTRLTVV.

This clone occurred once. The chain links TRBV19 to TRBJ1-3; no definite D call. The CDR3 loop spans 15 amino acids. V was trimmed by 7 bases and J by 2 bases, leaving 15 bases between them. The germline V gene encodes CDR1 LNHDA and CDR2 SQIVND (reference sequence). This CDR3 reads CASIVNRGTGNTIYF. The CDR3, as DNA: TGTGCCAGTATAGTTAATCGGGGAACTGGAAACACCATATATTTT.

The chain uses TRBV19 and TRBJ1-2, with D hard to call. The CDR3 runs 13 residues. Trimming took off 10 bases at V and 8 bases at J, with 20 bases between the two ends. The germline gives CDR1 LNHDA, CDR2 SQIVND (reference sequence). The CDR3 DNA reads TGTGCCACCCAAGGACTCTCTGGGCGGGGCTACACCTTC. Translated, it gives CATQGLSGRGYTF.